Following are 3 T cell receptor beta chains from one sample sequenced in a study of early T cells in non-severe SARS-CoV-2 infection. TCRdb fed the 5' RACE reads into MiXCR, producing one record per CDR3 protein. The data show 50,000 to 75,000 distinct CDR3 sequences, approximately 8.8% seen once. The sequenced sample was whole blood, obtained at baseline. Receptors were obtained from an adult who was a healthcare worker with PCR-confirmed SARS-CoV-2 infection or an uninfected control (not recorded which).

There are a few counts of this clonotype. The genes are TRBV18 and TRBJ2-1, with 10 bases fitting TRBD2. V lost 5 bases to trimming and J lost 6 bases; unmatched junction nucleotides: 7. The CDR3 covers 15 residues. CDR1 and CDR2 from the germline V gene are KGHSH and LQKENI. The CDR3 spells CASSSLAGEANEQFF. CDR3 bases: TGTGCCAGCTCATCCCTAGCGGGAGAGGCCAATGAGCAGTTCTTC.

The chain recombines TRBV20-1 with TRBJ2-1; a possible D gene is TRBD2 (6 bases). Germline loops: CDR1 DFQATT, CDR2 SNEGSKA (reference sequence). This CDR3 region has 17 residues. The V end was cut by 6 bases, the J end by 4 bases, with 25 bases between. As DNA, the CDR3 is TGCAGTGCCTACTCCCGGTGGGTGGCGGGATCTTACAATGAGCAGTTCTTC. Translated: CSAYSRWVAGSYNEQFF.

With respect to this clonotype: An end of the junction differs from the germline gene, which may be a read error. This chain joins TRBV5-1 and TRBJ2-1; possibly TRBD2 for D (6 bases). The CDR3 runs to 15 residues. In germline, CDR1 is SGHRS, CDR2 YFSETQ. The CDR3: CVSSSERAKYNEQFF. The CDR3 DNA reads TGCGTCAGCAGCTCCGAGCGGGCTAAGTACAATGAGCAGTTCTTC.